This TCR beta chain was sequenced in a study of T cell responses to AZD1222 COVID-19 vaccine. Only in-frame clones appear in the TCRdb table, and some are missing; sequencing was by immunoSEQ multiplex PCR. Among about 140,000 clones, about 89% were seen once, and the ten largest hold around 8%. Study-wide points: Repertoires were obtained only post-peak T cell response. Spike regions recognized by vaccine-associated CD4 TCRs spanned the protein, led by 160-218 and 743-854.

In the case of this clone: Its target is unknown.

The germline V and J ends were trimmed by 7 bases and 14 bases, with 26 bases remaining between them. This CDR3 is built from 13 residues. Germline V CDR1 and CDR2: SQVTM, ANQGSEA. Material: peripheral blood, obtained 28 days after the second dose of the MenACWY control vaccine. The chain joins TRBV29-1 to TRBJ2-5, with D possibly matching TRBD2 (5 bases). The receptor was isolated from an adult who received the MenACWY meningococcal vaccine as a control. The CDR3 coding sequence is TGCAGCGCCGCTATGTCCGCGCGGGTAGCTGGTTACTTC. Protein: CSAAMSARVAGYF.